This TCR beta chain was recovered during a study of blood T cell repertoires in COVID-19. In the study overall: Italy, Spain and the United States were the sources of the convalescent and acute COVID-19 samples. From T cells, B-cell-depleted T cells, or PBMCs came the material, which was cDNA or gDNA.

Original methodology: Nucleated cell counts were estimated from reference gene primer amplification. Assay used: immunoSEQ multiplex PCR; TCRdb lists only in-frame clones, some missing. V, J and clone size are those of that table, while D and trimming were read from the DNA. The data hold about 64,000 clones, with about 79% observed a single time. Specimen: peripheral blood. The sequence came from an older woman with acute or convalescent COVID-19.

The CDR3 region is CAWSGTARGYTF. CDR3 nucleotides: TGTGCCTGGAGTGGGACAGCCCGCGGCTACACCTTC. This chain uses TRBV30 with TRBJ1-2; tentatively, D is TRBD1 (6 bases). Germline-derived CDR1 and CDR2 are GTSNPN and SVGIG (reference sequence). Trimming cost V 1 base and J 8 bases, with 11 bases left between them. This CDR3 is 12 amino acids long.